Sequencing of this TCR beta chain was carried out in a study of T cell repertoires in cytomegalovirus infection. Study-level results: Within the response measured ex vivo, HLA-C-restricted CMV-specific TCR beta clonotypes were dominant.

For this clonotype: Antigen specificity is unknown.

TCRdb independently ran MiXCR on the reads; one entry per CDR3 protein. This sample has approximately 7,500 distinct CDR3 sequences, with less than 70% found just once. The TCR was taken from a human donor in good health (CMV status not recorded). Some clones in this sample may be carry-over from other donors' samples. Input material: PBMCs, sequenced either directly or after in vitro stimulation (not recorded which).

CDR3 amino acids: CASSRGSPEAFF. As DNA, the CDR3 is TGTGCCAGCAGCCGCGGATCTCCAGAAGCTTTCTTT. This chain connects TRBV7-8 to TRBJ1-1, with D unclear. Trimming stripped 5 bases from V and 8 bases from J, with 12 bases between. Germline V gene lookup returns CDR1 SGHVS and CDR2 FQNEAQ. The CDR3 runs 12 residues.